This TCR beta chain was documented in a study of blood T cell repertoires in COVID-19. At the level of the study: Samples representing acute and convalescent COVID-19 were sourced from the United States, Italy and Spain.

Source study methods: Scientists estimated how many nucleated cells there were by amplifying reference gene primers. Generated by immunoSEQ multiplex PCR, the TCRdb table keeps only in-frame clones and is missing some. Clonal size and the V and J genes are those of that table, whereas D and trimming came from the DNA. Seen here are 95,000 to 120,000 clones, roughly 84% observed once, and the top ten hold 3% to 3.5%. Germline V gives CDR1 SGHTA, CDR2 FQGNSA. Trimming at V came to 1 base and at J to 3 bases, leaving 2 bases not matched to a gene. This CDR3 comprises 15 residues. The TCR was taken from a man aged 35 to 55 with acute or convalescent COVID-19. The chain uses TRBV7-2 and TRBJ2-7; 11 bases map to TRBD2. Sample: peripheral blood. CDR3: CASSLGLAGYYEQYF. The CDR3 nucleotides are TGTGCCAGCAGCTTAGGACTAGCGGGGTACTACGAGCAGTACTTC.